The T cell receptor beta chain described here comes from a study of neurological immune-mediated disorders. Study-level points and caveats: None of the CDR3 amino acid sequences of expanded clones recurred across subjects, suggesting private repertoires in all groups.

The method for making cDNA was 5'RACE, and it used 10-nucleotide random UMIs. From 15-18 subjects, over 160 million TCR-beta sequences were obtained in each sequencing run. TCRdb redid the calling of the 5' RACE reads with MiXCR, one entry per CDR3 protein. In the table there are 25,000 to 30,000 distinct CDR3 sequences, about 6.2% of which are singletons. Healthy controls were blood bank volunteers in Maryland, USA. V was shortened by 6 bases and J by 8 bases, with 13 bases between the two germline ends. Germline V gives CDR1 DFQATT, CDR2 SNEGSKA (reference sequence). The CDR3 sequence is 11 residues long. This clonotype was found many times. Antigen unknown.

This clonotype was obtained from a woman aged 45-60 years in good health. The sample was PBMCs. The chain carries TRBV20-1 and TRBJ1-2; D remains unclear. The CDR3, as DNA: TGCAGTGCCGGTGTTGGCGGCGGCTACACCTTC. It is translated as CSAGVGGGYTF.